This T cell receptor beta chain was captured by sequencing in a study of PD-1 blockade in mismatch repair-deficient tumors. Generated by immunoSEQ multiplex PCR, the TCRdb table keeps only in-frame clones and is missing some. The table records around 100,000 clones, about 80% of them present only once. This clone was seen only a few times. Germline CDR1 reads SQVTM; CDR2 reads ANQGSEA. CDR3 length: 12 amino acids. V lost 2 bases, J lost 5 bases, and 9 bases lay in between. This material consisted of peripheral blood, taken approximately 64 weeks after starting pembrolizumab. This TCR was sampled from an adult with mismatch repair-deficient cancer. This chain links TRBV29-1 with TRBJ1-1; D is possibly TRBD1 (6 bases). Written as DNA, the CDR3 is TGCAGCGTTGAAAACCAGGGGACTGAAGCTTTCTTT. Protein sequence: CSVENQGTEAFF.